The clone carrying this T cell receptor (beta chain) turned up a few times. The antigen is undetermined. The sample originates from a study of T cell repertoires in cytomegalovirus infection. At the level of the study: CMV infection and matching HLA type were both indicated by public TCR beta signatures. The study, taken as a whole, reports: The ex vivo response showed dominance by HLA-C-restricted CMV-specific TCR beta clonotypes. Identification of carriers of CMV plus the relevant HLA was performed using cumulative public TCR beta family frequency.

Germline-derived CDR1 and CDR2 are SGHDN and FVKESK. The CDR3 consists of 15 residues. Trimming removed 3 bases at V and 4 bases at J, with 15 bases between. Via MiXCR, TCRdb re-called the reads, giving one row per CDR3 protein. The sample shows almost 550,000 distinct CDR3 sequences, about 15% of them seen only once. The sequence derives from a human donor in good health (CMV status not recorded). Some clones in this sample may be carry-over from other donors' samples. The chain employs TRBV14 and TRBJ1-1; D is perhaps TRBD1 (5 bases). Sequences were obtained from CD8+ T cells from PBMCs. CDR3 sequence (DNA): TGTGCCAGCAGCCACAGGACAACGAGGAGCACTGAAGCTTTCTTT. As protein: CASSHRTTRSTEAFF.